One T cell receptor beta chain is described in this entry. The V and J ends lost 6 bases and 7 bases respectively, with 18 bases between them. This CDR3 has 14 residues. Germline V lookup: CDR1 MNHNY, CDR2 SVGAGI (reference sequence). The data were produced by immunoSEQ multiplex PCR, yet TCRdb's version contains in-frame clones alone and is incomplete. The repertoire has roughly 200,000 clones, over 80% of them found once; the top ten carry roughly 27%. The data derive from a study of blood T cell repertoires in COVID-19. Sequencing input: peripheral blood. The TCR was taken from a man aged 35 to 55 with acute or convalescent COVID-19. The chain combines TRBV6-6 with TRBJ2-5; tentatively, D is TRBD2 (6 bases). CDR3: CASSLGTAGATQYF. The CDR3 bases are TGTGCCAGCAGCCTCGGGACTGCCGGAGCGACCCAGTACTTC.